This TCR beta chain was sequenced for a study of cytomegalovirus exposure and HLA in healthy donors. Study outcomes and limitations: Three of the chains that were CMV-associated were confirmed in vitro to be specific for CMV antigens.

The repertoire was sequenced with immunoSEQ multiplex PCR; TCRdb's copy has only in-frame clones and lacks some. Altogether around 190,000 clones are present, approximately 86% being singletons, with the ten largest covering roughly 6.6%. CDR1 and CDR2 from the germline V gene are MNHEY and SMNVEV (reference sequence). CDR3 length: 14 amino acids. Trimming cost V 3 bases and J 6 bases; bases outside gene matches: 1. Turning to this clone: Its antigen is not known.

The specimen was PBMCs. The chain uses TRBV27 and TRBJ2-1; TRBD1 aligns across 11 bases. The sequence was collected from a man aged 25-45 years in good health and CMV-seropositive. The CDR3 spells CASSFGTGGNEQFF. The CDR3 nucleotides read TGTGCCAGCAGTTTCGGGACAGGGGGCAATGAGCAGTTCTTC.